The 23 T cell receptor beta chains given below trace back to one sample, sequenced in a study of blood T cell repertoires in COVID-19. Method: immunoSEQ multiplex PCR; TCRdb's copy keeps in-frame clones and lacks some. The table has roughly 46,000 clones, about 84% seen once; the top ten hold approximately 10%. The sequenced sample consisted of peripheral blood. The receptors derive from a man aged 60 to 69 with acute or convalescent COVID-19.

This clone has only one observation. The rearrangement joins TRBV10-3 to TRBJ2-7, with TRBD1 as a possible D gene (6 bases). Germline CDR1 is ENHRY and CDR2 is SYGVKD. The CDR3 length is 17 residues. Trimming removed 4 bases from V and 7 bases from J, with 26 bases in between. CDR3 loop: CAISVSFRTALSGEQYF. As DNA, the CDR3 is TGTGCCATCAGTGTCTCTTTCCGGACAGCCCTGTCCGGAGAGCAGTACTTC.

Comments on this clone: The junction and the germline gene differ at one end; a read error may be behind it. The chain has TRBV30 and TRBJ1-3; 12 bases map to TRBD1. CDR1 and CDR2 (germline): GTSNPN, SVGIG (reference sequence). The CDR3 covers 14 residues. The DNA of the CDR3 is TGTGCCCGGAGTCCGGGACAGGGGGCTAACACCATATATTTT. It codes for CARSPGQGANTIYF.

The chain combines TRBV5-1 with TRBJ1-5; no reliable D call. Germline values: CDR1 SGHRS, CDR2 YFSETQ. The CDR3 has 15 amino acids. Trimming removed 2 bases from V and 6 bases from J, with 15 bases in between. The CDR3 loop reads CASSLFGGEGQPQHF. The CDR3 coding sequence is TGCGCCAGCAGCTTATTCGGAGGAGAGGGTCAGCCCCAGCATTTT. The full variable domain, with the rest looked up from reference TRBV5-1 and TRBJ1-5, is KAGVTQTPRYLIKTRGQQVTLSCSPISGHRSVSWYQQTPGQGLQFLFEYFSETQRNKGNFPGRFSGRQFSNSRSEMNVSTLELGDSALYLCASSLFGGEGQPQHFGDGTRLSIL.

The V gene is TRBV2, the J gene TRBJ2-1; TRBD1 might be the D (5 bases). CDR1 SNHLY and CDR2 FYNNEI come from the germline V gene. V gave up 0 bases and J gave up 11 bases, with 8 bases separating them. The CDR3 is 12 residues long. The CDR3 coding sequence is TGTGCCAGCAGTGAAGCTCAGGGTAAGCAGTTCTTC. Translating it yields CASSEAQGKQFF. Filled out from reference TRBV2 and TRBJ2-1, the complete variable domain reads EPEVTQTPSHQVTQMGQEVILRCVPISNHLYFYWYRQILGQKVEFLVSFYNNEISEKSEIFDDQFSVERPDGSNFTLKIRSTKLEDSAMYFCASSEAQGKQFFGPGTRLTVL.

The V call is TRBV11-1, the J call TRBJ2-7; 11 positions match TRBD2. V lost 8 bases to trimming and J lost 3 bases; unmatched junction nucleotides: 6. The CDR3 contains 14 residues. Germline CDR1 reads SGHAT; CDR2 reads FQDESV (reference sequence). The CDR3 nucleotides read TGTGCCAGCCGGGAGACTAGCGGGGACTACGAGCAGTACTTC. This encodes CASRETSGDYEQYF.

This rearrangement joins TRBV9 to TRBJ2-1; TRBD2 matches at 11 bases. The J segment lost 10 bases and the V segment lost 4 bases, leaving 10 bases of the junction unmatched. Germline CDR1 is SGDLS and CDR2 is YYNGEE. The CDR3 consists of 15 residues. CDR3 sequence reads: CASSPRGSGGEEQFF. DNA of the CDR3: TGTGCCAGCAGCCCCCGAGGTAGCGGGGGGGAGGAGCAGTTCTTC.

The chain links TRBV7-8 to TRBJ1-2, with 9 nucleotides matching TRBD1. Germline trimming cut 1 base from V and 3 bases from J; bases unmatched to any gene: 3. The CDR3 is made up of 15 amino acids. The germline CDR1 and CDR2 sequences are SGHVS and FQNEAQ. The CDR3 DNA reads as TGTGCCAGCAGCTTAGGACAGGGGGATGACTATGGCTACACCTTC. Translating gives CASSLGQGDDYGYTF.

The chain links TRBV6-6 to TRBJ2-5; 8 bases are a match to TRBD2. This CDR3 contains 15 residues. CDR1 and CDR2 from the germline V gene are MNHNY and SVGAGI (reference sequence). J was trimmed by 5 bases and V by 0 bases; bases with no gene match: 5. Here the CDR3 reads CASSYSSGEWETQYF. The CDR3 DNA reads TGTGCCAGCAGTTACTCTAGCGGGGAGTGGGAGACCCAGTACTTC.

The J gene is TRBJ1-4, the V gene TRBV11-2, with 10 bases lining up with TRBD1. Trimming at V came to 5 bases and at J to 2 bases, leaving 11 bases not matched to a gene. The CDR3 contains 18 residues. CDR1 is SGHAT and CDR2 is FQNNGV in the germline V gene. CDR3 coding DNA: TGTGCCAGCAGCCCAAACTGGACAGGGGGAAGGACTAATGAAAAACTGTTTTTT. Its protein is CASSPNWTGGRTNEKLFF.

This clone was seen once. This rearrangement joins TRBV2 to TRBJ1-6; tentative D call: TRBD1 (6 bases). V shed 3 bases and J shed 10 bases, with 10 bases lying between them. The CDR3 is 13 amino acids. Germline V gene sequence: CDR1 SNHLY, CDR2 FYNNEI. The CDR3: CASSEGAESPLHF. CDR3 DNA sequence: TGTGCCAGCAGTGAGGGGGCTGAGTCACCCCTCCACTTT.

This rearrangement joins TRBV10-3 to TRBJ2-6, with D unclear. Trimming removed 8 bases at V and 1 base at J, with 27 bases between. The CDR3 length is 20 residues. Germline V lookup: CDR1 ENHRY, CDR2 SYGVKD. CDR3 amino acids: CAILMLRDGESLSGANVLTF. The CDR3 DNA follows: TGTGCCATCCTAATGTTACGCGACGGAGAAAGCCTTTCTGGGGCCAACGTCCTGACTTTC.

The J gene is TRBJ2-2, the V gene TRBV3-1 (or the pseudogene TRBV3-2); a weak D match, TRBD1 (5 bases). Trimming pared 4 bases from V and 6 bases from J, leaving 6 bases between. The CDR3 has 12 amino acids. Germline-derived CDR1 and CDR2 are LGHDT and YNNKEL (reference sequence). CDR3 DNA sequence: TGTGCCAGCAGCCGGACACCCGGGGAGCTGTTTTTT. Amino acid sequence: CASSRTPGELFF.

V usage is TRBV24-1 and J usage is TRBJ1-5, with 10 bases identical to TRBD1. The V gene end was trimmed by 4 bases and the J gene end by 6 bases; junction bases not matched to a gene: 8. Germline V gene sequence: CDR1 KGHDR, CDR2 SFDVKD. The CDR3 extends over 16 amino acids. Here the CDR3 DNA reads TGTGCCACCAGTGACACGGACAGGGGGTGTGTTCAGCCCCAGCATTTT. Its protein product is CATSDTDRGCVQPQHF.

This clone appeared once. The J gene is TRBJ2-1, the V gene TRBV10-1; D is unclear. Trimming stripped 3 bases from V and 7 bases from J, with 13 bases between. Per the germline V gene, CDR1 is WNHNN and CDR2 is SYGVQD (reference sequence). The CDR3 has 14 amino acids. CDR3 amino acids: CASSDLDLWNEQFF. CDR3 DNA sequence: TGCGCCAGCAGTGATCTAGATTTGTGGAATGAGCAGTTCTTC.

This chain uses TRBV4-3 with TRBJ1-2; D unclear. V was shortened by 1 base and J by 0 bases, with 12 bases between the two germline ends. CDR1 is LGHNA, CDR2 YSLEER, per germline. CDR3 length: 16 amino acids. The CDR3 protein is CASSQGIGRANYGYTF. The CDR3 coding sequence is TGCGCCAGCAGCCAAGGGATCGGGAGGGCTAACTATGGCTACACCTTC.

V gene TRBV11-3 combines with J gene TRBJ2-7; TRBD2 might be the D (6 bases). Germline V CDR1 and CDR2: SGHNT, YENEEA. The CDR3 is 14 residues long. The ends were cut back, 5 bases at V and 2 bases at J, with 13 bases in the middle. The chain's CDR3 is CASSLGGGTYEQYF. For the CDR3, the DNA is TGTGCCAGCAGCCTGGGAGGAGGAACCTACGAGCAGTACTTC.

The chain employs TRBV19 and TRBJ2-7; tentatively, D is TRBD2 (7 bases). Germline V gives CDR1 LNHDA, CDR2 SQIVND (reference sequence). This CDR3 comprises 15 residues. The ends were cut back, 5 bases at V and 0 bases at J, with 14 bases in the middle. The CDR3 here is CASSPGRGSSYEQYF. The CDR3 nucleotides read TGTGCCAGTAGTCCGGGGAGGGGGAGCTCCTACGAGCAGTACTTC.

This sequence joins TRBV14 and TRBJ1-3; no reliable D call. CDR1 is SGHDN, CDR2 FVKESK, per germline. This CDR3 region has 15 residues. With 5 bases removed from V and 2 bases from J, the gap between germline ends came to 13 bases. In DNA form, the CDR3 reads TGTGCCAGCAGCGACCAAGACATAACTGGAAACACCATATATTTT. Protein: CASSDQDITGNTIYF.

The rearrangement uses TRBV27 and TRBJ1-6; possible D gene TRBD1, 6 bases. Trimming removed 5 bases from V and 7 bases from J, with 15 bases in between. Germline V gene lookup returns CDR1 MNHEY and CDR2 SMNVEV (reference sequence). The CDR3 extends over 15 amino acids. The CDR3 loop is CASSAIDRTNSPLHF. The DNA for the CDR3 is TGTGCCAGCAGTGCGATAGACAGGACCAATTCACCCCTCCACTTT.

J is TRBJ1-6 and V is TRBV9, with a tentative D call TRBD1 (6 bases). This CDR3 contains 15 residues. Germline loops: CDR1 SGDLS, CDR2 YYNGEE. Trimming took off 3 bases at V and 9 bases at J, with 16 bases between the two ends. CDR3 region: CASSEDTGWGSPLHF. The CDR3 nucleotides are TGTGCCAGCAGCGAGGATACAGGGTGGGGTTCACCCCTCCACTTT.

The chain has TRBV7-8 and TRBJ1-4, with D possibly matching TRBD1 (6 bases). From germline, CDR1 is SGHVS and CDR2 FQNEAQ. The ends were cut back, 2 bases at V and 8 bases at J, with 6 bases in the middle. This CDR3 comprises 12 residues. Here the CDR3 DNA reads TGTGCCAGCAGCTTACAGGGGGAAAAACTGTTTTTT. Protein product: CASSLQGEKLFF.

The genes are TRBV27 and TRBJ1-1, with 8 bases matching TRBD1. Germline loops: CDR1 MNHEY, CDR2 SMNVEV (reference sequence). The CDR3 length is 15 residues. J lost 1 base, V lost 6 bases, and 7 bases had no gene match. The CDR3 reads CASSNRQGPNTEAFF. The CDR3 DNA reads as TGTGCCAGCAGCAATAGACAGGGGCCGAACACTGAAGCTTTCTTT.

The V call is TRBV4-3, the J call TRBJ1-2, with a possible D match to TRBD1 (5 bases). The CDR3 is 16 amino acids. Trimming cost V 3 bases and J 5 bases, with 19 bases left between them. Germline values: CDR1 LGHNA, CDR2 YSLEER. The CDR3 nucleotides read TGCGCCAGCAGCCAGGGTATTAGACAGACACTATATGGCTACACCTTC. It is translated as CASSQGIRQTLYGYTF.